This entry lists 19 T cell receptor beta chains sequenced from one sample in a study of cytomegalovirus exposure and HLA in healthy donors (dated by TCRdb to about 2017). Library construction relied on the immunoSEQ multiplex PCR assay. TCRdb mirrors the immuneACCESS table, restricted to in-frame sequences. Some clones are absent from its copies; in checked studies, under half trace to an unresolved V gene, and the reason for the others is unknown. This sample is represented by 65,000 to 75,000 clones; over 90% of them were singletons. About 4.5% of the sample lies in the top ten. The sample consisted of PBMCs. Receptor source: a woman under 30 in good health and CMV-seropositive.

The rearrangement joins TRBV30 to TRBJ1-5; D gene ambiguous. The CDR3 has 13 amino acids. Germline assignment: CDR1 GTSNPN and CDR2 SVGIG (reference sequence). V dropped 1 base and J dropped 4 bases, with 8 bases sitting between them. CDR3 sequence (DNA): TGTGCCTGGAGTGAAAGCTCAAATCAGCCCCAGCATTTT. The encoded protein is CAWSESSNQPQHF.

The chain has TRBV7-2 and TRBJ1-2; D remains unclear. V was shortened by 5 bases and J by 4 bases, with 8 bases between the two germline ends. The CDR3 contains 12 residues. Germline V gene lookup returns CDR1 SGHTA and CDR2 FQGNSA. The CDR3 DNA is TGTGCCAGCAGCGGAGCGCGCTATGGCTACACCTTC. Translation: CASSGARYGYTF.

This clone came up once. This rearrangement joins TRBV30 to TRBJ1-5, with 10 bases lining up with TRBD1. J gave up 6 bases and V 1 base, and 3 bases lay outside the gene matches. The length of the CDR3 is 14 residues. CDR1 and CDR2 (germline): GTSNPN, SVGIG (reference sequence). The CDR3 nucleotides read TGTGCCTGGAGTGCGACAGGGGGCGGTCAGCCCCAGCATTTT. Translation: CAWSATGGGQPQHF.

Here the CDR3 reads CASSARREDTGELFF. The CDR3 DNA reads as TGTGCCAGCAGCGCACGGCGGGAGGACACCGGGGAGCTGTTTTTT. The chain is built from TRBV5-4 and TRBJ2-2; 8 bases are a match to TRBD2. V was pared by 4 bases and J by 3 bases, with 5 bases of the junction left unmatched. Per the germline V gene, CDR1 is SGHNT and CDR2 is YYREEE (reference sequence). The CDR3 spans 15 residues.

The J gene is TRBJ1-2, the V gene TRBV6-5; a weak D match, TRBD1 (6 bases). Per the germline V gene, CDR1 is MNHEY and CDR2 is SVGAGI. The CDR3 covers 13 residues. Trimming stripped 5 bases from V and 5 bases from J, with 12 bases between. The CDR3 loop reads CASSQWGLYGYTF. Written as DNA, the CDR3 is TGTGCCAGCAGTCAGTGGGGGCTTTATGGCTACACCTTC.

The chain is built from TRBV11-3 and TRBJ2-3, with D perhaps TRBD2 (5 bases). The CDR3 loop spans 13 amino acids. Trimming left V 6 bases short and J 1 base short, with 8 bases between. Per the germline V gene, CDR1 is SGHNT and CDR2 is YENEEA. CDR3 sequence: CASRRVGTDTQYF. The CDR3 nucleotides are TGTGCCAGCAGGCGGGTGGGCACAGATACGCAGTATTTT. The whole variable domain, filled in from reference TRBV11-3 and TRBJ2-3, reads EAGVVQSPRYKIIEKKQPVAFWCNPISGHNTLYWYLQNLGQGPELLIRYENEEAVDDSQLPKDRFSAERLKGVDSTLKIQPAELGDSAVYLCASRRVGTDTQYFGPGTRLTVL.

This sequence joins TRBV7-9 and TRBJ2-2; a weak D match, TRBD2 (7 bases). This CDR3 region has 15 residues. Germline values: CDR1 SEHNR, CDR2 FQNEAQ (reference sequence). V lost 0 bases and J 5 bases, leaving 10 bases between the germline ends. The CDR3 DNA reads TGTGCCAGCAGCTTAGCTGGGAGGGGGACCGGGGAGCTGTTTTTT. It yields the protein CASSLAGRGTGELFF.

This rearrangement joins TRBV4-3 to TRBJ1-4; TRBD1 aligns across 9 bases. Germline CDR1 reads LGHNA; CDR2 reads YSLEER. Trimming took 1 base from V and 8 from J; bases not matched to a gene: 5. The CDR3 covers 15 residues. This CDR3 is CASSQGTGVKEKLFF. Written as DNA, the CDR3 is TGCGCCAGCAGCCAAGGGACAGGGGTAAAAGAAAAACTGTTTTTT.

The J gene is TRBJ2-7, the V gene TRBV28; TRBD1 agrees at 9 bases. The germline V gene encodes CDR1 MDHEN and CDR2 SYDVKM. The CDR3 runs to 13 residues. The V gene end was trimmed by 11 bases and the J gene end by 6 bases; junction bases not matched to a gene: 11. The chain's CDR3 is CAAWDRELSEQYF. The CDR3 DNA is TGTGCCGCATGGGACAGGGAATTGAGCGAGCAGTACTTC.

This clone appeared a single time. The chain combines TRBV10-3 with TRBJ2-7; the D gene is possibly TRBD2 (9 bases). CDR3 size: 16 residues. Trimming pared 4 bases from V and 5 bases from J, leaving 21 bases between. In germline, CDR1 is ENHRY, CDR2 SYGVKD. CDR3 sequence (DNA): TGTGCCATCAGTGGGGCGGGAGGGACAGGCGTCAACGAGCAGTACTTC. Translating gives CAISGAGGTGVNEQYF.

This chain uses TRBV6-5 with TRBJ1-4; tentative D call: TRBD1 (5 bases). Germline V gene lookup returns CDR1 MNHEY and CDR2 SVGAGI. V lost 2 bases, J lost 8 bases, and 18 bases lay in between. The CDR3 extends over 16 amino acids. CDR3: CASSYLGATGGEKLFF. The CDR3 DNA sequence: TGTGCCAGCAGTTACCTCGGGGCGACGGGAGGCGAAAAACTGTTTTTT.

The chain employs TRBV27 and TRBJ2-1; 8 nucleotides align to TRBD1. The CDR3 is made up of 13 amino acids. J lost 9 bases, V lost 7 bases, and 8 bases had no gene match. Germline V gene sequence: CDR1 MNHEY, CDR2 SMNVEV (reference sequence). This CDR3 reads CASTRRTGFEQFF. Here the CDR3 DNA reads TGTGCCAGCACCAGGCGGACAGGGTTTGAGCAGTTCTTC.

The J gene is TRBJ1-1, the V gene TRBV5-6; D remains ambiguous. There are 14 residues in the CDR3. Per germline, CDR1 SGHDT and CDR2 YYEEEE. With 4 bases removed from V and 8 bases from J, the gap between germline ends came to 18 bases. The CDR3 DNA sequence: TGTGCCAGCAGCAGGCCCTTTTTGGGGAGAGAAGCTTTCTTT. This translates into CASSRPFLGREAFF. The full variable domain, its missing parts supplied by reference TRBV5-6 and TRBJ1-1, is DAGVTQSPTHLIKTRGQQVTLRCSPKSGHDTVSWYQQALGQGPQFIFQYYEEEERQRGNFPDRFSGHQFPNYSSELNVNALLLGDSALYLCASSRPFLGREAFFGQGTRLTVV.

CDR3 sequence reads: CASSPRQDRLQETQYF. The CDR3 DNA is TGTGCCAGCAGCCCTAGGCAGGACAGGTTACAAGAGACCCAGTACTTC. V is TRBV7-2 and J is TRBJ2-5; 7 bases match TRBD1. The V gene end was trimmed by 5 bases and the J gene end by 2 bases; junction bases not matched to a gene: 11. Per germline, CDR1 SGHTA and CDR2 FQGNSA. The CDR3 extends over 16 amino acids.

The chain uses TRBV5-1 and TRBJ2-1; 8 bases align to TRBD2. Germline V CDR1 and CDR2: SGHRS, YFSETQ. After removal of 0 bases from V and 6 bases from J, the junction contained 5 bases not matched to a gene. The CDR3 has 15 residues. DNA for the CDR3: TGCGCCAGCAGCTTGGCGGCGGGAGGTGGCAATGAGCAGTTCTTC. Amino acid sequence: CASSLAAGGGNEQFF.

Only one count was recorded for this clone. The chain has TRBV28 and TRBJ1-3; D uncertain. The CDR3 has 17 residues. Looked up from germline, CDR1 is MDHEN and CDR2 is SYDVKM. V lost 1 base, J lost 2 bases, and 15 bases lay in between. The DNA of the CDR3 is TGTGCCAGCAGTTTATCCTGGTCTAGGAGGGCTGGAAACACCATATATTTT. The encoded protein is CASSLSWSRRAGNTIYF. The full variable domain, in which reference TRBV28 and TRBJ1-3 provide the parts outside the CDR3, is DVKVTQSSRYLVKRTGEKVFLECVQDMDHENMFWYRQDPGLGLRLIYFSYDVKMKEKGDIPEGYSVSREKKERFSLILESASTNQTSMYLCASSLSWSRRAGNTIYFGEGSWLTVV.

This chain links TRBV30 with TRBJ2-2, with D tentatively TRBD2 (6 bases). Between the trimmed V and J ends, which lost 3 bases and 2 bases, there was a span of 13 bases. Germline CDR1 GTSNPN, CDR2 SVGIG (reference sequence). The CDR3 is 15 residues long. Written as DNA, the CDR3 is TGTGCCTGGAGCGGGCTAGCGAGAAACACCGGGGAGCTGTTTTTT. It is translated as CAWSGLARNTGELFF.

The rearrangement joins TRBV4-3 to TRBJ1-2; 7 positions match TRBD1. The germline gives CDR1 LGHNA, CDR2 YSLEER. V lost 0 bases and J lost 3; bases outside the gene matches: 7. The CDR3 covers 16 residues. The CDR3 region is CASSQDSRQGDYGYTF. DNA for the CDR3: TGCGCCAGCAGCCAAGATTCGAGACAGGGTGACTATGGCTACACCTTC.

Written as DNA, the CDR3 is TGTGCCAGTAGCCCAGGGGTTGGGGGGGAGGATATCTATGAGCAGTTCTTC. Amino acid sequence: CASSPGVGGEDIYEQFF. The rearrangement joins TRBV19 to TRBJ2-1, with D possibly matching TRBD2 (7 bases). CDR1 is LNHDA and CDR2 is SQIVND in the germline V gene (reference sequence). Trimming shortened V by 6 bases and J by 8 bases, and 26 bases separated the two germline ends. The CDR3 extends over 17 amino acids.